The clone carrying this T cell receptor beta chain was observed many times. The CDR3 regions of TCR beta were amplified from RNA transcripts. A set of HTBI primers served as the primers for a first-round RT-PCR of the TCR CDR3. TCRdb processed the multiplex PCR reads anew with MiXCR; each CDR3 protein has one entry. The data show 450,000 to 650,000 distinct CDR3 sequences, with around 14% seen just once and around 7% held by the top ten. The entry originates in a study of T cells in Graves' hyperthyroidism and ophthalmopathy. This CDR3 is 14 amino acids long. V gave up 5 bases and J gave up 9 bases, with 17 bases separating them. CDR1 is SEHNR, CDR2 FQNEAQ, per germline (reference sequence).

The receptor was isolated from a woman aged 18-35 years with Graves' ophthalmopathy. The sequenced material came from blood. This chain uses TRBV7-9 with TRBJ1-5; D unresolved. The CDR3 protein is CASSHSASGTPQHF. CDR3 DNA: TGTGCCAGCAGCCACTCAGCGAGTGGCACGCCCCAGCATTTT.